Each of the 4 T cell receptor beta chains below was sequenced from the same sample in a study of T cell responses to AZD1222 COVID-19 vaccine. Sequenced by immunoSEQ multiplex PCR; TCRdb stores in-frame clones only, minus some. The sample carries fewer than 150,000 clones, around nine tenths recorded once. This sample comprised peripheral blood, obtained 28 days after the second AZD1222 dose. The receptors derive from an adult who received the AZD1222 COVID-19 vaccine.

The chain joins TRBV13 to TRBJ2-7, with D possibly matching TRBD1 (5 bases). The germline gives CDR1 PRHDT, CDR2 FYEKMQ (reference sequence). Trimming cost V 2 bases and J 5 bases, with 13 bases left between them. This CDR3 is built from 14 residues. This chain's CDR3 is CASSLLGVLDEQYF. Written as DNA, the CDR3 is TGTGCCAGCAGCTTACTAGGGGTCCTAGACGAGCAGTACTTC.

The chain is built from TRBV29-1 and TRBJ1-5; tentative D call: TRBD1 (6 bases). The V gene lost 5 bases and the J gene lost 4 bases, with 12 bases spanning the gap. The V gene's germline CDR1 is SQVTM and CDR2 ANQGSEA. This CDR3 region has 13 residues. CDR3 DNA sequence: TGCAGCGTTCGCAGGGGCGAAAATCAGCCCCAGCATTTT. Amino acids: CSVRRGENQPQHF.

The chain uses TRBV5-4 and TRBJ2-3; TRBD2 is a possible D gene (7 bases). V dropped 4 bases and J dropped 6 bases, with 18 bases sitting between them. Germline CDR1 and CDR2: SGHNT and YYREEE (reference sequence). The CDR3 is 15 residues long. In DNA form, the CDR3 reads TGTGCCAGCAGCGCGGGCGGGGGCAGGAGGGATACGCAGTATTTT. It translates to CASSAGGGRRDTQYF.

This chain uses TRBV10-2 with TRBJ2-7; 8 nucleotides align to TRBD2. CDR1 WSHSY and CDR2 SAAADI come from the germline V gene. V lost 3 bases and J lost 5; bases outside the gene matches: 9. This CDR3 region has 15 residues. The CDR3 is CASSDTGGPSDEQYF. DNA for the CDR3: TGCGCCAGCAGTGATACGGGAGGGCCTTCTGACGAGCAGTACTTC.